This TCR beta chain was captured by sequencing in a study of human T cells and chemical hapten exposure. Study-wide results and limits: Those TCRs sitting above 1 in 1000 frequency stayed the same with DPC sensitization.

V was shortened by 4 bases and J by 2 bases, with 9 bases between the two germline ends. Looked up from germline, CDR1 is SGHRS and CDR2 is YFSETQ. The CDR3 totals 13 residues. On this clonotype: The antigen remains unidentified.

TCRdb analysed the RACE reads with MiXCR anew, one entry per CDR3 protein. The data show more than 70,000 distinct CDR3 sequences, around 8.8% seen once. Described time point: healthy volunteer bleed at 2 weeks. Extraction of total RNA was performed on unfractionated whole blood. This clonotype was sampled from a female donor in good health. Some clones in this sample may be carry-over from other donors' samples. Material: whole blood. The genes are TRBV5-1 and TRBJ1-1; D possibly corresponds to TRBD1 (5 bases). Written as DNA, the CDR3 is TGCGCCAGCAGCGTACAGGTCAACACTGAAGCTTTCTTT. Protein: CASSVQVNTEAFF.